This TCR beta chain is drawn from a study of T cell repertoires in cytomegalovirus infection. As for the study in general: Public TCR beta signatures indicated both CMV infection and matching HLA type. Study results and limitations: Summed public TCR beta family frequency identified CMV carriers bearing the relevant HLA.

The CDR3 has 15 amino acids. CDR1 and CDR2 (germline): DFQATT, SNEGSKA (reference sequence). Trimming at V came to 0 bases and at J to 13 bases, leaving 8 bases not matched to a gene. Using its own MiXCR run on the reads, TCRdb lists one record per CDR3 protein. The table has about 360,000 distinct CDR3 sequences, about a sixth seen once; the top ten hold less than 9.5%. Turning to this clonotype: The target antigen is unknown.

The source is a human donor in good health (CMV status not recorded). Some clones in this sample may be carry-over from other donors' samples. This chain uses TRBV20-1 with TRBJ2-1, with TRBD2 matching over 14 bases. Sequenced: PBMCs. This CDR3 is CSARDSGLAGVDQFF. CDR3 DNA sequence: TGCAGTGCTAGAGATTCGGGACTAGCGGGAGTGGATCAGTTCTTC.